The clone carrying this TCR beta chain was counted between two and nine times. Its antigen is undetermined. These data are taken from a study of blood T cells in healthy people across ages. CDR3 length: 13 residues. The germline V gene encodes CDR1 SGHTA and CDR2 FQGNSA. Losses at the gene ends were 5 bases for V and 5 bases for J; bases not matched to a gene: 5. For the second PCR, which ran for roughly 7 to 11 cycles, a sample-barcoded 5' primer and a J-beta primer mix were used. From the 5' RACE reads, TCRdb called clonotypes with MiXCR, one entry per CDR3 protein. The table lists 1.5 million to 2 million distinct CDR3 sequences, roughly 52% of them singletons. Notes on the study in general: Measured against age, TCR beta diversity per million T cells decreased in a roughly linear manner.

This chain joins TRBV7-2 and TRBJ2-5, with 7 nucleotides matching TRBD2. This clonotype originated in a middle-aged woman in good health. The sequenced material came from blood. CDR3 protein: CASSGEGLETQYF. Here the CDR3 DNA reads TGTGCCAGCAGCGGGGAGGGCCTTGAGACCCAGTACTTC.